This is a list of T cell receptor beta chains from one sample in a study of brain T cells in children with intractable seizures. Data came from immunoSEQ multiplex PCR; TCRdb stores just in-frame clones and leaves some out. The sample holds 65,000 to 85,000 clones, about 92% seen once. This sample comprised peripheral blood, obtained at surgery. The source of these receptors is a boy under two years old with tuberous sclerosis and intractable seizures. CDR3s include the opening cysteine and the closing phenylalanine or tryptophan. The order of the fields is J gene, V gene, CDR3 protein.

J gene: TRBJ2-5; V gene: TRBV9; CDR3 protein: CASSVGGVSQETQYF
J gene: TRBJ2-1; V gene: TRBV4-1; CDR3 protein: CASSRQWAGEGNEQFF
J gene: TRBJ1-2; V gene: TRBV12-1; CDR3 protein: CASSFSGSRPYGYTF
J gene: TRBJ2-7; V gene: TRBV24-1; CDR3 protein: CATSSFTLAGLSSYEQYF
J gene: TRBJ2-3; V gene: TRBV11-3; CDR3 protein: CASSLAGRTDTQYF
J gene: TRBJ2-1; V gene: TRBV5-1; CDR3 protein: CASSLLTGGNEQFF
J gene: TRBJ1-1; V gene: TRBV5-1; CDR3 protein: CASSLTTGGTEAFF
J gene: TRBJ1-2; V gene: TRBV12-3/TRBV12-4; CDR3 protein: CASSFSTYGYTF
J gene: TRBJ1-5; V gene: TRBV18; CDR3 protein: CASSERYGGNQPQHF
J gene: TRBJ2-1; V gene: TRBV11-2; CDR3 protein: CASSFWGAQIYNEQFF
J gene: TRBJ1-3; V gene: TRBV19; CDR3 protein: CASSMGKNSGNTIYF
J gene: TRBJ1-2; V gene: TRBV11-2; CDR3 protein: CASSSYRGPITNYGYTF
J gene: TRBJ1-2; V gene: TRBV4-1; CDR3 protein: CASSQEIGVRGSGNYGYTF